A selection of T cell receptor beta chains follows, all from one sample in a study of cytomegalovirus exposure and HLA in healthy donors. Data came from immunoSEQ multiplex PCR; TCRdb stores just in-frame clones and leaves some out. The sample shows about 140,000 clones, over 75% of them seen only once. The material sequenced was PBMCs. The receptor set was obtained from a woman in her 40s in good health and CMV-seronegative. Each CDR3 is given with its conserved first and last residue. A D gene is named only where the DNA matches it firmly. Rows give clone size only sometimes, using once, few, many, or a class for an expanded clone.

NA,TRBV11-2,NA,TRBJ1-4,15,CASSWQPATNEKLFF,TGTGCCAGCAGCTGGCAACCTGCAACTAATGAAAAACTGTTTTTT
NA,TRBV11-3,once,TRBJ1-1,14,CASSWAGRGTEAFF,TGTGCCAGCAGCTGGGCAGGGCGGGGCACTGAAGCTTTCTTT
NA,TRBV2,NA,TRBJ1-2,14,CASSGGRASYGYTF,TGTGCCAGCAGTGGGGGGAGGGCGAGCTATGGCTACACCTTC
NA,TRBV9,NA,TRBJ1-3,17,CASSVVSGGASGNTIYF,TGTGCCAGCAGCGTAGTTAGTGGAGGAGCCTCTGGAAACACCATATATTTT
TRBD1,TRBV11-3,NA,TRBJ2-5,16,CASRSRSGTGEETQYF,TGTGCCAGCAGATCCAGGTCCGGGACAGGGGAAGAGACCCAGTACTTC
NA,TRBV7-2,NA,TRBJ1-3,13,CASNLAGVNTIYF,TGTGCCAGCAACTTAGCCGGGGTAAACACCATATATTTT
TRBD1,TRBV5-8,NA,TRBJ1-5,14,CASSPGQINQPQHF,TGTGCCAGCAGCCCGGGACAGATAAATCAGCCCCAGCATTTT
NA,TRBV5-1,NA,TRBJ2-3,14,CASGARGDTDTQYF,TGCGCCAGCGGGGCGCGGGGCGACACAGATACGCAGTATTTT
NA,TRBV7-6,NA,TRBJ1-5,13,CASSLAEDQPQHF,TGTGCCAGCAGCTTAGCGGAGGACCAGCCCCAGCATTTT
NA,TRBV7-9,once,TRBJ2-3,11,CSSTPLDTQYF,TGTTCCAGCACCCCTTTGGATACGCAGTATTTT
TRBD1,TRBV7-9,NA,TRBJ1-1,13,CASSFYRGAEAFF,TGTGCCAGCAGCTTTTACAGGGGAGCTGAAGCTTTCTTT
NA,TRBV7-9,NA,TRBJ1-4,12,CSSSRGEEKLFF,TGTTCCAGCAGCCGAGGAGAGGAAAAACTGTTTTTT
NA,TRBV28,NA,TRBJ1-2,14,CASSAGRTWGGYTF,TGTGCCAGCAGTGCCGGGAGGACCTGGGGTGGCTACACCTTC
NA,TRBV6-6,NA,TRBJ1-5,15,CASSYGDYSNQPQHF,TGTGCCAGCAGTTACGGAGATTATAGCAATCAGCCCCAGCATTTT
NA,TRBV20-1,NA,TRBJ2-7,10,CSALRDEQYF,TGCAGTGCTCTACGTGACGAGCAGTACTTC
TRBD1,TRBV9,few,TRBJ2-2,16,CASSVGGGAGTGELFF,TGTGCCAGCAGCGTAGGAGGGGGCGCCGGCACCGGGGAGCTGTTTTTT
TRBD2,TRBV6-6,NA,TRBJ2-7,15,CASSYSGTSGAEQYF,TGTGCCAGCAGTTACTCCGGGACTAGCGGAGCCGAGCAGTACTTC
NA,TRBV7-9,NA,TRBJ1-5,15,CASSNSGRGNQPQHF,TGTGCCAGCAGCAATAGTGGCAGGGGCAATCAGCCCCAGCATTTT
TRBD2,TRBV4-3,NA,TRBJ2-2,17,CASSQDLRLAGTGELFF,TGCGCCAGCAGCCAAGATCTGAGACTAGCGGGCACCGGGGAGCTGTTTTTT
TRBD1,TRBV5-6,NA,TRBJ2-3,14,CASSWTGSTDTQYF,TGTGCCAGCAGCTGGACAGGGAGCACAGATACGCAGTATTTT
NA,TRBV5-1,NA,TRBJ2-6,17,CASSLAGVVSGANVLTF,TGCGCCAGCAGCTTGGCCGGAGTGGTCTCTGGGGCCAACGTCCTGACTTTC
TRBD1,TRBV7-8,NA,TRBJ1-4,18,CASSLRGLIFSTNEKLFF,TGTGCCAGCAGCTTAAGGGGGCTCATCTTTTCAACTAATGAAAAACTGTTTTTT
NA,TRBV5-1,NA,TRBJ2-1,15,CASSATGSSYNEQFF,TGCGCCAGCAGCGCAACAGGGAGCTCCTACAATGAGCAGTTCTTC
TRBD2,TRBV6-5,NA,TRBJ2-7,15,CASSSQGLAGYEQYF,TGTGCCAGCAGTTCCCAGGGACTAGCCGGCTACGAGCAGTACTTC
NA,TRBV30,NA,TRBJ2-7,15,CAWSVSQEDQYEQYF,TGTGCCTGGAGTGTGAGTCAGGAAGACCAGTACGAGCAGTACTTC
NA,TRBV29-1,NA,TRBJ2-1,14,CSVEELVSGDEQFF,TGCAGCGTTGAGGAGCTAGTTAGCGGCGATGAGCAGTTCTTC
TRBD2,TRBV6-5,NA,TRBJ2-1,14,CASSYFGLAGEQFF,TGTGCCAGCAGTTACTTCGGACTAGCTGGTGAGCAGTTCTTC
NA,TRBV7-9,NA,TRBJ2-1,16,CASSRGLTGVPNEQFF,TGTGCCAGCAGCAGGGGGCTAACGGGAGTCCCCAATGAGCAGTTCTTC
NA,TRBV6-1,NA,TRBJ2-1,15,CASSPLGPSYNEQFF,TGTGCCAGCAGTCCCCTGGGGCCGTCCTACAATGAGCAGTTCTTC
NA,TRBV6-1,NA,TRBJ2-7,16,CASSEIFRISSYEQYF,TGTGCCAGCAGCGAAATTTTCCGGATTAGCTCGTACGAGCAGTACTTC
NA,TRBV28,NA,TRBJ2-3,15,CASSLRERFTDTQYF,TGTGCCAGCAGTTTACGGGAGCGATTCACAGATACGCAGTATTTT
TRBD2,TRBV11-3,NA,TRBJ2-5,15,CASSFRGLAEETQYF,TGTGCCAGCAGCTTCCGGGGACTAGCAGAGGAGACCCAGTACTTC
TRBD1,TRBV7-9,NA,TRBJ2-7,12,CSSFGQGVEQYF,TGTTCCAGCTTTGGACAGGGGGTCGAGCAGTACTTC
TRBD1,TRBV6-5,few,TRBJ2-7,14,CASSFGTDSYEQYF,TGTGCCAGCAGCTTTGGGACAGACTCCTACGAGCAGTACTTC
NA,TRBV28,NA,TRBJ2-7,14,CASTGGGAPHEQYF,TGTGCCAGCACGGGCGGGGGCGCCCCCCACGAGCAGTACTTC
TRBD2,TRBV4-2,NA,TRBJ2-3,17,CASSQDVLAGTSDTQYF,TGTGCCAGCAGCCAAGACGTTCTAGCGGGAACATCAGATACGCAGTATTTT
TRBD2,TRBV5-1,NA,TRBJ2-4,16,CASSNSSGVAKNIQYF,TGCGCCAGCAGCAATTCTAGCGGGGTAGCCAAAAACATTCAGTACTTC
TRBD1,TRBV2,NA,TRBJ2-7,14,CASSVRTGPYEQYF,TGTGCCAGCAGTGTCAGGACAGGCCCCTACGAGCAGTACTTC
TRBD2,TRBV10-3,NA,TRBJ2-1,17,CAISGTSGRGSYNEQFF,TGTGCCATCAGTGGAACTAGCGGGAGGGGCTCCTACAATGAGCAGTTCTTC
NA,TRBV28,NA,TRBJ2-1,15,CASIRGENSYNEQFF,TGTGCCAGCATCAGGGGCGAAAACTCCTACAATGAGCAGTTCTTC
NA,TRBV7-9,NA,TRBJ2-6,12,CASTSEANVLTF,TGTGCCAGCACTAGCGAGGCCAACGTCCTGACTTTC
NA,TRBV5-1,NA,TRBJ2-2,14,CASSRLEVTGELFF,TGCGCCAGCAGTCGTTTAGAAGTTACCGGGGAGCTGTTTTTT
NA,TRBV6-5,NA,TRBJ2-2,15,CASSYLHPGHGELFF,TGTGCCAGCAGTTATCTACACCCAGGGCACGGGGAGCTGTTTTTT
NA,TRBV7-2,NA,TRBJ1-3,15,CASSPFRTSGNTIYF,TGTGCCAGCAGCCCCTTCCGGACATCGGGAAACACCATATATTTT
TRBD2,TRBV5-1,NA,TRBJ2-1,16,CTSSLVAGGSYNEQFF,TGCACCAGCAGCTTGGTGGCGGGAGGCTCCTACAATGAGCAGTTCTTC
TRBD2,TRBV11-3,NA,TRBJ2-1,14,CASKLSGSYNEQFF,TGTGCCAGCAAGCTAAGCGGGAGCTACAATGAGCAGTTCTTC
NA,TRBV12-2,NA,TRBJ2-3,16,CASRFETSGRTDTQYF,TGTGCAAGTCGCTTCGAAACTAGCGGGCGCACAGATACGCAGTATTTT
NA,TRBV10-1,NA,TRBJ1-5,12,CATSESNQPQHF,TGCGCCACGTCGGAGAGCAATCAGCCCCAGCATTTT
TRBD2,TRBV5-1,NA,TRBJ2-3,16,CASSLAPAGASDTQYF,TGCGCCAGCAGCTTGGCTCCAGCGGGAGCCTCAGATACGCAGTATTTT
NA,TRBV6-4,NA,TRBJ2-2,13,CASSDSETGELFF,TGTGCCAGCAGTGACTCTGAGACCGGGGAGCTGTTTTTT
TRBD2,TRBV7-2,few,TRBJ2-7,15,CASSSRTSGNYEQYF,TGTGCCAGCAGCTCCCGGACTAGCGGAAACTACGAGCAGTACTTC
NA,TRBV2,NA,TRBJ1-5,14,CASSRTFSNQPQHF,TGTGCCAGCAGTCGGACATTTAGCAATCAGCCCCAGCATTTT
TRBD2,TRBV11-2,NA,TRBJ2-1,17,CASSLLPLAGAYNEQFF,TGTGCCAGCAGCTTGCTGCCCCTAGCGGGAGCATATAATGAGCAGTTCTTC
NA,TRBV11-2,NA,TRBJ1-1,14,CASSLGAPNTEAFF,TGTGCCAGCAGCCTTGGGGCGCCGAACACTGAAGCTTTCTTT
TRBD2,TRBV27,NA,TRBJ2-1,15,CASSLRAGGTNEQFF,TGTGCCAGCAGTTTAAGGGCGGGAGGGACCAATGAGCAGTTCTTC
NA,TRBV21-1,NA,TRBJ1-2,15,CASSKEEKANYGYTF,TGTGCCAGCAGCAAAGAGGAGAAAGCTAACTATGGCTACACCTTC
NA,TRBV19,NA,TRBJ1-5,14,CASSRGPSNQPQHF,TGTGCCAGTAGTAGAGGTCCCAGCAATCAGCCCCAGCATTTT
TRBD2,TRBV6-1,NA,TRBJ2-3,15,CASGTSGQPTDTQYF,TGTGCCAGCGGCACTAGCGGGCAACCCACAGATACGCAGTATTTT
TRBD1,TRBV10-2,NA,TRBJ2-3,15,CASSGPGQGADTQYF,TGCGCCAGCAGTGGACCGGGACAGGGGGCGGATACGCAGTATTTT